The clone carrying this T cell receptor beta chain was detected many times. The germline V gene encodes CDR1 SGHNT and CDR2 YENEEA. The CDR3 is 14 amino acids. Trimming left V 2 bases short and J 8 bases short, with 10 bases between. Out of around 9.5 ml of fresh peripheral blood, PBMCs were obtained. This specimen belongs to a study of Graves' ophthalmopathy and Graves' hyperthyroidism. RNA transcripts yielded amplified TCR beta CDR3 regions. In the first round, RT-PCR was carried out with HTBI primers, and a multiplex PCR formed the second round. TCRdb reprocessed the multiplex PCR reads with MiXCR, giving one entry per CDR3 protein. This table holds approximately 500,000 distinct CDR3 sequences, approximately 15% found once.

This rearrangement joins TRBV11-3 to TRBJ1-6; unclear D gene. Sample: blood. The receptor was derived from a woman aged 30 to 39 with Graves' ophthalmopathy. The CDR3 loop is CASSLRLWDSPLHF. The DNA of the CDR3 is TGTGCCAGCAGCTTAAGATTGTGGGATTCACCCCTCCACTTT. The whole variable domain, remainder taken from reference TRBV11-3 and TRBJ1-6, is EAGVVQSPRYKIIEKKQPVAFWCNPISGHNTLYWYLQNLGQGPELLIRYENEEAVDDSQLPKDRFSAERLKGVDSTLKIQPAELGDSAVYLCASSLRLWDSPLHFGNGTRLTVT.